The clone carrying this TCR beta chain came up many times. Its matching antigen is unknown. Described time point: longitudinal time-point 1 (baseline). The study built unsorted libraries from 2 million PBMCs kept at -80 C. cDNA synthesis was performed by 5'RACE with 10-nucleotide random UMIs. TCRdb re-analysed the 5' RACE reads in MiXCR, keeping a single row per CDR3 protein. The sample carries some 60,000 distinct CDR3 sequences, roughly 10% recorded once. This entry belongs to a study of neurological immune-mediated disorders. The germline V gene has CDR1 SNHLY and CDR2 FYNNEI. The V gene end was trimmed by 7 bases and the J gene end by 6 bases; junction bases not matched to a gene: 4. The CDR3 loop spans 14 amino acids. Study-wide points: The study found no CDR3 amino acid sequences shared by expanded clones across subjects, suggesting private repertoires in all groups.

Sequencing was performed on PBMCs. V and J are TRBV2 and TRBJ2-2; 11 bases are a match to TRBD1. The source is a male donor with HTLV-1-associated myelopathy (HAM/TSP). CDR3 residues: CASTRTGGAGELFF. The DNA for the CDR3 is TGTGCCAGCACCCGGACAGGGGGCGCCGGGGAGCTGTTTTTT.